Sequencing of this T cell receptor beta chain was carried out in a study of cytomegalovirus exposure and HLA in healthy donors. The PCR contained 60 Vbeta and 13 Jbeta primers. In the original workflow: Unique TCR beta chains totaled some 81 million in a later count, with roughly 11 million of them shared. Clones were sequenced by immunoSEQ multiplex PCR, and TCRdb holds only the in-frame ones, with some missing. The D gene and trimming were derived from the DNA, and the V and J assignments and clone size from that table. Of 150,000 to 200,000 clones in the sample, about nine tenths were seen once. Study-level points and caveats: Upon later analysis, TCR association rates were observed to vary by HLA locus, being highest for DRB1 and lowest for HLA-C.

V was pared by 5 bases and J by 4 bases, with 17 bases between. Germline CDR1 and CDR2: SQVTM and ANQGSEA. The CDR3 sequence is 14 residues long. Concerning this clone itself: Its matching antigen is unknown.

The chain combines TRBV29-1 with TRBJ2-5, with D possibly TRBD1 on 6 matching bases. Sequences were obtained from PBMCs. This clonotype originated in a boy aged 2 to 10 in good health and CMV-seronegative. The CDR3 nucleotides read TGCAGCGTTAGCGATACAGGGATCGGAGAGACCCAGTACTTC. It specifies CSVSDTGIGETQYF.